This T cell receptor beta chain comes out of a study of T cell repertoires in cytomegalovirus infection. Study as a whole: Peptides in the study included HLA-C-restricted and HLA-B-restricted CMV epitopes. Public TCR beta signature analysis indicated the presence of both CMV infection and matching HLA type.

TCRdb passed the reads through MiXCR, listing each CDR3 protein once. In the table there are around 800,000 distinct CDR3 sequences, roughly 33% of which are singletons. Trimming removed 5 bases from V and 6 bases from J, with 14 bases in between. This CDR3 region has 13 residues. A note on this clonotype: As yet, its antigen is unknown.

Notes on the study in general: HLA-C-restricted CMV-specific TCR beta clonotypes were dominant in the ex vivo response. Totalled public TCR beta family frequency picked out people who carried CMV plus the relevant HLA.

Sequencing used cultured CD8+ T cells from PBMCs, obtained from culture after CMV antigen stimulation. V is TRBV12-3 or TRBV12-4 and J is TRBJ2-7; possibly TRBD2 for D (5 bases). This receptor was identified in a human donor in good health (CMV status not recorded). Some clones in this sample may be carry-over from other donors' samples. The CDR3 nucleotides read TGTGCCAGCAGTCCCGGGCTCCGGGGCGAGCAGTACTTC. Its translation: CASSPGLRGEQYF.